This T cell receptor (beta chain) is drawn from a study of cytomegalovirus exposure and HLA in healthy donors. Points from the study as a whole: Several of the most significant clusters were apparently associated with common viral pathogens in a later analysis.

PCR primers comprised 60 Vbeta and 13 Jbeta primers. Data came from immunoSEQ multiplex PCR; TCRdb stores just in-frame clones and leaves some out. The sample consists of over 100,000 clones, 65% to 75% of them appearing once. The germline gives CDR1 SNHLY, CDR2 FYNNEI. The CDR3 spans 15 residues. Trimming shortened V by 4 bases and J by 6 bases, and 16 bases separated the two germline ends. This clone was recorded once. The antigen remains undetermined. The source material was PBMCs. This receptor was identified in a man in his forties in good health and CMV-seropositive. V usage is TRBV2 and J usage is TRBJ1-5; a weak D match, TRBD1 (5 bases). CDR3 sequence: CASSVATGGGQPQHF. For the CDR3, the DNA is TGTGCCAGCAGTGTAGCCACCGGGGGTGGTCAGCCCCAGCATTTT.